This T cell receptor beta chain was documented in a study of glioma-infiltrating T cells after dendritic cell vaccination. Study in general: The vaccine used monocyte-derived dendritic cells pulsed overnight with autologous tumor lysate. Study-level points and caveats: Higher TCR clonality did not directly relate to longer survival.

Germline V gene lookup returns CDR1 SGHRS and CDR2 YFSETQ. There are 13 residues in the CDR3. About this clone itself: Its antigen is unknown.

As to time point: after dendritic cell vaccination, including at tumor progression/relapse. Isocitrate dehydrogenase mutation was absent in all glioblastoma patients. TCRdb keeps only in-frame clones here, not all; method: immunoSEQ multiplex PCR. The sample lists approximately 50,000 clones, about 89% seen once, with roughly 5.6% in the top ten. This specimen was blood, taken after dendritic cell vaccination. The chain carries TRBV5-1 and TRBJ1-1; TRBD1 matches 9 bases. The clonotype originates from a human donor with glioblastoma. CDR3 protein: CATGTGSNTEAFF. The CDR3 nucleotides read TGCGCGACGGGGACAGGGTCGAACACTGAAGCTTTCTTT.